These 11 T cell receptor beta chains came from one sample sequenced in a study of T and B cells in COVID-19 patients (dated by TCRdb to 2018 to 2021). Genomic DNA extracted from blood, in amounts of roughly 230-550 ng, served as the starting material for amplifying TRB repertoires. The listed sequencing device is Illumina MiSeq. Multiplex PCR with BIOMED2 TRB-A/B primer pools was used to amplify TRB rearrangements. Using fastp trimming at Q25 and MiXCR clonotype assembly, TCRdb reanalyzed the public sequencing data and kept in-frame beta chains. Rows matching on CDR3 protein sequence are summarized as one entry with the most common DNA and genes. The sample table shows fewer than 10,000 distinct CDR3 sequences, and 28% are seen once. The ten largest make up approximately 25% of the sample. Sequenced input: blood. These receptors all come from a human donor who had recovered from COVID-19.

Judged by abundance, this clonotype is large. J is TRBJ1-6 and V is TRBV27; no clear D gene. The V gene's germline CDR1 is MNHEY and CDR2 SMNVEV (reference sequence). Trimming removed 2 bases from V and 5 bases from J, with 10 bases in between. CDR3 size: 15 residues. The CDR3 DNA follows: TGTGCCAGCAGTTTAGGGCCAGCGAATAATTCACCCCTCCACTTT. As protein: CASSLGPANNSPLHF.

The chain employs TRBV5-1 and TRBJ2-1, with D perhaps matching TRBD2 (6 bases). The V end was cut by 2 bases, the J end by 8 bases, with 14 bases between. The germline V gene has CDR1 SGHRS and CDR2 YFSETQ. The CDR3 has 14 amino acids. The CDR3 region has the DNA TGCGCCAGCAGCTTCGGGACTCGATCGGATGAGCAGTTCTTC. Translated, it gives CASSFGTRSDEQFF.

This clonotype was found once. The chain uses TRBV7-9 and TRBJ2-1, with TRBD2 matching over 7 bases. There are 17 residues in the CDR3. Germline lookup yields CDR1 SEHNR and CDR2 FQNEAQ (reference sequence). With 5 bases clipped from V and 6 bases from J, the junction kept 16 bases outside the gene matches. The DNA of the CDR3 is TGTGCCAGCAGCCCCGGGGCAGCGGGAAATGCCGGCAATGAGCAGTTCTTC. Encoded protein: CASSPGAAGNAGNEQFF.

Ten or more counts support this clonotype. V and J are TRBV30 and TRBJ1-5; D is possibly TRBD1 (5 bases). Germline assignment: CDR1 GTSNPN and CDR2 SVGIG (reference sequence). CDR3 length equals 15 residues. V lost 2 bases and J lost 3, with 14 bases in between. The CDR3 DNA follows: TGTGCCTGGAGTCTCGGCCAAGGGACCAATCAGCCCCAGCATTTT. This sequence encodes CAWSLGQGTNQPQHF.

This chain connects TRBV18 to TRBJ1-1, with 7 bases fitting TRBD1. The junction had 3 bases not matched to a gene; V was cut back by 2 bases and J by 0 bases. CDR3 size: 15 residues. Germline CDR1 reads KGHSH; CDR2 reads LQKENI. The CDR3 DNA reads TGTGCCAGCTCACCAACAGGGGCCCTGAACACTGAAGCTTTCTTT. It specifies CASSPTGALNTEAFF. The full variable domain, its missing parts supplied by reference TRBV18 and TRBJ1-1, is NAGVMQNPRHLVRRRGQEARLRCSPMKGHSHVYWYRQLPEEGLKFMVYLQKENIIDESGMPKERFSAEFPKEGPSILRIQQVVRGDSAAYFCASSPTGALNTEAFFGQGTRLTVV.

J is TRBJ2-3 and V is TRBV6-4; D unresolved. V was trimmed by 2 bases and J by 2 bases, leaving 11 bases between them. Germline V CDR1 and CDR2: MRHNA, SNTAGT. The CDR3 extends over 15 amino acids. CDR3 DNA sequence: TGTGCCAGCAGTGACAGGACCCGCCCCACAGATACGCAGTATTTT. This gives the protein CASSDRTRPTDTQYF.

This clonotype appeared once. A read error is possible here, since a much larger clone lies one base away. The chain links TRBV19 to TRBJ2-3, with 10 bases identical to TRBD2. The length of the CDR3 is 19 residues. CDR1 and CDR2 from the germline V gene are LNHDA and SQIVND (reference sequence). The CDR3 DNA reads as TGTTCCAGTAGTATTTCTAGCAGCGGGAGGGCCTTGGGAACAGATACGCAGTATTTT. It encodes CSSSISSSGRALGTDTQYF.

By its share, this clonotype is medium-sized. The CDR3 coding sequence is TGTGCCAGCAGTTTCGAGACAAACAGTGAGCAGTTCTTC. Protein product: CASSFETNSEQFF. This chain uses TRBV27 with TRBJ2-1; D not resolved. CDR3 length equals 13 residues. Germline V lookup: CDR1 MNHEY, CDR2 SMNVEV (reference sequence). Between the trimmed V and J ends, which lost 3 bases and 9 bases, there was a span of 12 bases.

This chain uses TRBV6-2 or TRBV6-3 with TRBJ1-6; D perhaps matches TRBD1 (6 bases). This CDR3 spans 14 amino acids. CDR1 and CDR2 (germline): MNHEY, SVGEGT. The V end lost 6 bases, the J end lost 5 bases, and 11 bases lay between the germline ends. CDR3 DNA sequence: TGTGCCAGCAGCCTAGGACAGAATAATTCACCCCTCCACTTT. Amino acids: CASSLGQNNSPLHF.

A remark on this clonotype: A read error is possible here, since a much larger clone lies one base away. The genes are TRBV19 and TRBJ1-5; D remains unclear. Deletions cut 6 bases from V and 2 bases from J, with 11 bases between. The CDR3 sequence is 14 residues long. Germline V gene data show CDR1 as LNHDA and CDR2 as SQIVND (reference sequence). The DNA for the CDR3 is TGTGCCAGTAGAATGAGGGCAGGCAATCAGCCCCAGCATTTT. Its protein product is CASRMRAGNQPQHF.

By sample share, this clonotype is medium-sized. The V gene is TRBV30, the J gene TRBJ2-1; 14 nucleotides match TRBD2. CDR1 is GTSNPN, CDR2 SVGIG, per germline (reference sequence). The ends lost 2 bases at V and 9 bases at J; junction bases unmatched: 3. The CDR3 loop spans 14 amino acids. Written as DNA, the CDR3 is TGTGCCTGGAGTCCGACTAGCGGGAGGGGTGAGCAGTTCTTC. Its translation: CAWSPTSGRGEQFF.